These 15 T cell receptor beta chains originate from one sample sequenced in a study of blood T cell repertoires in COVID-19. TCRdb's copy holds only in-frame clones and misses some; the assay was immunoSEQ multiplex PCR. The table shows 250,000 or so clones, with 85% to 90% occurring only once. Sequenced input: peripheral blood. These receptors all stem from a woman in her thirties or forties who had recovered from COVID-19.

A note on this clone: One junction end disagrees with the germline gene, perhaps due to a read error. The rearrangement joins TRBV11-2 to TRBJ2-7; possibly TRBD1 for D (6 bases). CDR1 is SGHAT, CDR2 FQNNGV, per germline. The CDR3 consists of 12 residues. The CDR3 loop reads CASSLDWGLPRF. The CDR3 nucleotides are TGTGCCAGCAGCTTAGATTGGGGGCTCCCCCGCTTC.

This chain joins TRBV2 and TRBJ1-2; a possible D gene is TRBD1 (5 bases). V was shortened by 0 bases and J by 8 bases, with 10 bases between the two germline ends. CDR3 length equals 13 residues. Germline V lookup: CDR1 SNHLY, CDR2 FYNNEI. The chain's CDR3 is CASSEALGGGYTF. The CDR3 nucleotides are TGTGCCAGCAGTGAAGCGCTTGGGGGGGGCTACACCTTC. The variable domain in full, with the rest retrieved from reference TRBV2 and TRBJ1-2, is EPEVTQTPSHQVTQMGQEVILRCVPISNHLYFYWYRQILGQKVEFLVSFYNNEISEKSEIFDDQFSVERPDGSNFTLKIRSTKLEDSAMYFCASSEALGGGYTFGSGTRLTVV.

The chain carries TRBV6-5 and TRBJ2-7, with a weak D call TRBD2 (6 bases). Germline-derived CDR1 and CDR2 are MNHEY and SVGAGI. The CDR3 covers 15 residues. V was pared by 2 bases and J by 3 bases, with 14 bases between. The CDR3 DNA reads TGTGCCAGCAGTTACATGGGGGGAGCAAGCTACGAGCAGTACGTC. Translating gives CASSYMGGASYEQYV.

The CDR3: CASRATGTNTEAFF. CDR3 DNA sequence: TGTGCCAGCAGGGCCACAGGGACGAACACTGAAGCTTTCTTT. This chain joins TRBV7-2 and TRBJ1-1; weak D call: TRBD1 (6 bases). V lost 6 bases and J 1 base, leaving 12 bases between the germline ends. CDR3 size: 14 residues. CDR1 and CDR2 from the germline V gene are SGHTA and FQGNSA.

The chain links TRBV12-3 or TRBV12-4 to TRBJ1-5; tentative D call: TRBD1 (6 bases). CDR3 size: 12 residues. Trimming stripped 6 bases from V and 9 bases from J, with 12 bases between. CDR3 protein: CASRLGGRPQHF. The CDR3 nucleotides are TGTGCCAGCAGGCTAGGGGGTAGGCCCCAGCATTTT.

The chain joins TRBV27 to TRBJ1-3, with D uncertain. The V gene's germline CDR1 is MNHEY and CDR2 SMNVEV (reference sequence). The germline V and J ends were trimmed by 6 bases and 0 bases, with 3 bases remaining between them. This CDR3 contains 12 residues. This chain's CDR3 is CASRLSGNTIYF. In DNA form, the CDR3 reads TGTGCCAGCAGACTCTCTGGAAACACCATATATTTT.

This clone has just a few counts. The same CDR3 can be traced to other DNA sequences in this sample. The chain couples TRBV18 to TRBJ1-1; 8 bases are shared with TRBD1. Germline loops: CDR1 KGHSH, CDR2 LQKENI. The CDR3 runs 14 residues. The ends lost 2 bases at V and 1 base at J; junction bases unmatched: 0. CDR3 nucleotides: TGTGCCAGCTCACCAGGACAGGGGAACACTGAAGCTTTCTTT. It yields the protein CASSPGQGNTEAFF.

The chain employs TRBV6-2 or TRBV6-3 and TRBJ1-5, with TRBD1 as a possible D gene (6 bases). Looked up from germline, CDR1 is MNHEY and CDR2 is SVGEGT. The germline V and J ends were trimmed by 4 bases and 6 bases, with 16 bases remaining between them. The CDR3 extends over 15 amino acids. CDR3 in DNA: TGTGCCAGCAGTTCCCACGGGGGGCGCGCTCAGCCCCAGCATTTT. Amino acids: CASSSHGGRAQPQHF.

In this sample, this clone turned up a few times. V gene TRBV6-5 combines with J gene TRBJ2-1; D is undetermined. Germline loops: CDR1 MNHEY, CDR2 SVGAGI. The CDR3 consists of 15 residues. V lost 2 bases and J lost 0, with 8 bases in between. CDR3: CASSYGGNSYNEQFF. The CDR3 DNA is TGTGCCAGCAGTTACGGCGGAAACTCCTACAATGAGCAGTTCTTC.

As regards this clone: No DNA is shown, since the ends of the CDR3 on it are uncertain; the CDR3 is the one TCRdb lists. V is TRBV12-3 or TRBV12-4 and J is TRBJ2-3; the table's D call of TRBD2 was not tested on the DNA. Ends included, the CDR3 has 13 residues. CDR3 amino acids: CASSLGWASGSHF.

The rearrangement uses TRBV4-3 and TRBJ2-1, with D possibly matching TRBD2 (6 bases). The V and J ends lost 2 bases and 6 bases respectively, with 8 bases between them. Germline V gene data show CDR1 as LGHNA and CDR2 as YSLEER. CDR3 length: 13 residues. As DNA, the CDR3 is TGCGCCAGCAGCCAACTAGCGTCCAATGAGCAGTTCTTC. It encodes CASSQLASNEQFF.

The rearrangement joins TRBV5-6 to TRBJ2-7; unclear D gene. This CDR3 contains 14 residues. CDR1 is SGHDT, CDR2 YYEEEE, per germline. With 2 bases removed from V and 1 base from J, the gap between germline ends came to 10 bases. In DNA form, the CDR3 reads TGTGCCAGCAGCTTCAACACAAGATCCTACGAGCAGTACGTC. As protein: CASSFNTRSYEQYV.

CDR3 loop: CASSQSPGSDTQYF. As DNA, the CDR3 is TGCGCCAGCAGCCAAAGCCCGGGGTCAGATACGCAGTATTTT. This chain joins TRBV4-3 and TRBJ2-3, with TRBD2 as a possible D gene (5 bases). V lost 2 bases and J 4 bases, leaving 10 bases between the germline ends. CDR1 LGHNA and CDR2 YSLEER come from the germline V gene. This CDR3 spans 14 amino acids.

The chain uses TRBV11-2 and TRBJ2-1; TRBD2 matches 13 bases. V lost 5 bases to trimming and J lost 12 bases; unmatched junction nucleotides: 4. The CDR3 covers 13 residues. Germline V gene lookup returns CDR1 SGHAT and CDR2 FQNNGV. CDR3 protein: CASSDGLAGVQFF. CDR3 in DNA: TGTGCCAGCAGCGACGGACTAGCGGGAGTGCAGTTCTTC.

The chain has TRBV25-1 and TRBJ1-1; D perhaps matches TRBD1 (5 bases). This CDR3 spans 14 amino acids. Germline V gene sequence: CDR1 MGHDK, CDR2 SYGVNS. With 7 bases removed from V and 3 bases from J, the gap between germline ends came to 15 bases. CDR3 sequence (DNA): TGTGCCAGCAAGGGGCGGGGAGGGCACACTGAAGCTTTCTTT. Translated: CASKGRGGHTEAFF.